This T cell receptor beta chain was identified in a study of T-cell reconstitution after alpha-beta-depleted transplantation in children. This CDR3 contains 16 residues. The V gene end was trimmed by 3 bases and the J gene end by 2 bases; junction bases not matched to a gene: 8. Germline V CDR1 and CDR2: SGHRS, YFSETQ. Preparation of the TCRbeta library involved a method that used unique molecular identifiers. TCRdb redid the calling of the PCR reads with MiXCR, one entry per CDR3 protein. The sample includes some 840,000 distinct CDR3 sequences, roughly 16% of them seen just once. Notes on the study in general: It was surviving recipient T cells and thymic progenitors that gave some patients high TCRbeta diversity at day 60. The authors attributed T-cell counts and diversity one year after transplant mostly to newly produced T cells. Reportedly, roughly two months post-transplant, alpha-beta T cells arose from several hundred expanded graft clones.

As for this clonotype: The antigen remains undetermined.

The chain recombines TRBV5-1 with TRBJ2-7; 10 bases fit TRBD2. This specimen consisted of PBMCs, mostly from graft donor cells, obtained 360 days after TCRalphabeta/CD19-depleted stem cell transplant. This clonotype was sampled from a male patient younger than 18 who had a stem cell transplant for acute lymphoblastic leukemia, so the T cells may come from the graft donor. This CDR3 is CASSSTPGLAPYEQYF. CDR3 bases: TGCGCCAGCAGCTCAACACCGGGACTAGCGCCCTACGAGCAGTACTTC.